Each of the 11 T cell receptor beta chains below was sequenced from the same sample in a study of regulatory T cells in long-lasting Graves disease. Time point here: newly diagnosed GD, antithyroid drugs for less than 3 months. PBMCs were the source of the RNA used for TCR sequencing. HTBI primers from iRepertoire and Arm-PCR of CDR3 regions yielded the TCR beta libraries. Each CDR3 protein gets one entry after TCRdb re-called the multiplex PCR reads with MiXCR. The data show 620,000 or so distinct CDR3 sequences, 16% seen once. This same sample was also part of a study on T cells in Graves' hyperthyroidism and ophthalmopathy.

The sequences come from peripheral blood mononuclear cells (PBMCs), collected at new diagnosis, from a patient treated with antithyroid drugs. The source is a woman in her 30s with Graves disease.

J is TRBJ2-7 and V is TRBV20-1, with TRBD2 matching 8 bases. Germline V CDR1 and CDR2: DFQATT, SNEGSKA (reference sequence). This CDR3 contains 16 residues. The junction had 9 bases not matched to a gene; V was cut back by 2 bases and J by 0 bases. The CDR3 DNA is TGCAGTGCTAGACCCCCTGCCGGGAGGGCCTCCTACGAGCAGTACTTC. Its protein is CSARPPAGRASYEQYF.

The V gene is TRBV20-1, the J gene TRBJ1-2; tentatively, D is TRBD1 (6 bases). This CDR3 comprises 15 residues. Germline V gene sequence: CDR1 DFQATT, CDR2 SNEGSKA (reference sequence). V was clipped by 0 bases and J by 7 bases, with 18 bases between them. CDR3: CSARDTGGTSAGYTF. In DNA, the CDR3 is TGCAGTGCTAGAGATACCGGGGGCACCTCGGCTGGCTACACCTTC.

The J gene is TRBJ2-1, the V gene TRBV27; 16 positions match TRBD2. CDR3 length: 20 amino acids. After removal of 6 bases from V and 6 bases from J, the junction contained 17 bases not matched to a gene. The germline gives CDR1 MNHEY, CDR2 SMNVEV (reference sequence). The CDR3 protein is CASSPLGTSGRAFIGNEQFF. DNA for the CDR3: TGTGCCAGCAGCCCGCTCGGGACTAGCGGGAGGGCCTTCATTGGCAATGAGCAGTTCTTC.

The chain is built from TRBV11-2 and TRBJ1-1; D is ambiguous. The CDR3 has 14 amino acids. Germline V CDR1 and CDR2: SGHAT, FQNNGV. V was cut by 0 bases and J by 6 bases, with 11 bases left in between. The CDR3 bases are TGTGCCAGCAGCTTAGATCAATCTTGGGCTGAAGCTTTCTTT. This translates into CASSLDQSWAEAFF.

This clonotype was observed a few times. The chain uses TRBV5-1 and TRBJ2-7; D unclear. CDR1 and CDR2 (germline): SGHRS, YFSETQ. Trimming pared 0 bases from V and 2 bases from J, leaving 9 bases between. This CDR3 comprises 14 residues. CDR3: CASSLAPATYEQYF. The CDR3 bases are TGCGCCAGCAGCTTGGCCCCCGCGACCTACGAGCAGTACTTC.

This clonotype was counted a few times. The chain employs TRBV6-5 and TRBJ1-5; TRBD1 might be the D (5 bases). In germline, CDR1 is MNHEY, CDR2 SVGAGI. This CDR3 has 19 residues. Trimming pared 0 bases from V and 5 bases from J, leaving 23 bases between. CDR3 protein: CASSYSISIGQGRHQPQHF. DNA of the CDR3: TGTGCCAGCAGTTACTCGATTTCTATTGGGCAGGGAAGGCATCAGCCCCAGCATTTT.

The chain is built from TRBV18 and TRBJ1-3, with D tentatively TRBD1 (5 bases). This CDR3 contains 16 residues. Germline loops: CDR1 KGHSH, CDR2 LQKENI. Trimming removed 4 bases from V and 0 bases from J, with 13 bases in between. Here the CDR3 reads CASSQGTAISGNTIYF. The CDR3 region has the DNA TGTGCCAGCTCACAGGGGACGGCTATCTCTGGAAACACCATATATTTT.

To note about this clonotype: This may arise from a read error, as a much more abundant clone is one base away. This chain uses TRBV28 with TRBJ2-1; possibly TRBD2 for D (5 bases). Near its end, the DNA agrees better with TRBJ2-5, so the J call may be wrong. The CDR3 consists of 12 residues. CDR1 and CDR2 (germline): MDHEN, SYDVKM. The CDR3, as DNA: TGTGCCAGCAGTTTGTATAAGGAGGCCCAGTACTTC. Amino acids: CASSLYKEAQYF.

In this sample, this clonotype turned up many times. V gene TRBV18 combines with J gene TRBJ2-7; D possibly uses TRBD1 or TRBD2 (5 bases each). The CDR3 has 13 residues. V dropped 3 bases and J dropped 3 bases, with 9 bases sitting between them. CDR1 is KGHSH, CDR2 LQKENI, per germline. In DNA, the CDR3 is TGTGCCAGCTCACCCGGGACGGACTACGAGCAGTACTTC. Protein product: CASSPGTDYEQYF.

Regarding this clonotype: The junction and the germline gene differ at one end; a read error may be behind it. This sequence joins TRBV20-1 and TRBJ2-7; weak D call: TRBD2 (5 bases). The CDR3 runs 14 residues. Germline lookup yields CDR1 DFQATT and CDR2 SNEGSKA (reference sequence). CDR3 DNA: TGCAGTACTAGGCAGCTTATGGACTCCTACGAGCAGTACTTC. Amino acids: CSTRQLMDSYEQYF.

The rearrangement joins TRBV9 to TRBJ2-1; D not resolved. V was trimmed by 1 base and J by 7 bases, leaving 12 bases between them. CDR1 is SGDLS and CDR2 is YYNGEE in the germline V gene. The CDR3 consists of 14 residues. CDR3 region: CASSVSTAINEQFF. The DNA of the CDR3 is TGTGCCAGCAGCGTATCAACCGCCATTAATGAGCAGTTCTTC.